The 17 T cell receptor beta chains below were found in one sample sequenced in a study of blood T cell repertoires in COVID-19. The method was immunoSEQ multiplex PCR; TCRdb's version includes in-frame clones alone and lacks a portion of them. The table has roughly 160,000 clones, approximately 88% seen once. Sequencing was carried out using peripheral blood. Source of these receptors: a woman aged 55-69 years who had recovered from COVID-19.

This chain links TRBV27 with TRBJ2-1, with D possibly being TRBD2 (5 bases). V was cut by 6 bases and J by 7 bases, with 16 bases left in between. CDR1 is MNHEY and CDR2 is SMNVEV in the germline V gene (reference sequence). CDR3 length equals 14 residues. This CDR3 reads CASRGGPMGNEQFF. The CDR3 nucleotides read TGTGCCAGCAGAGGCGGGCCGATGGGAAATGAGCAGTTCTTC.

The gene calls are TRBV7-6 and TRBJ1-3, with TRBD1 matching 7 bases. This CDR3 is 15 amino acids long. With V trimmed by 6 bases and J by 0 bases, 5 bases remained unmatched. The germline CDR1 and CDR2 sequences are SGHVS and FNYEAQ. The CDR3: CASRPTGTSGNTIYF. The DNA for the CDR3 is TGTGCCAGCAGGCCGACAGGGACCTCTGGAAACACCATATATTTT.

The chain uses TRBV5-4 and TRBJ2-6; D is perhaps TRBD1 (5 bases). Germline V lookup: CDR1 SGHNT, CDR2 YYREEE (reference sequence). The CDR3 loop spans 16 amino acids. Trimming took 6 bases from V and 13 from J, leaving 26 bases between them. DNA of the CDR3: TGTGCCAGCACCCCGAAGGGGTTTTCGCCTCCAGAGGTCCTGACTTTC. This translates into CASTPKGFSPPEVLTF.

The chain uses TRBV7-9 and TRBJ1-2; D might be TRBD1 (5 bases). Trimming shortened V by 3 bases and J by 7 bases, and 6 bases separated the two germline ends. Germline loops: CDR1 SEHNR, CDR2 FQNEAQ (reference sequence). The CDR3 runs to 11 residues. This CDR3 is CASSFRVGYTF. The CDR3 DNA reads TGTGCCAGCAGCTTCAGGGTTGGCTACACCTTC.

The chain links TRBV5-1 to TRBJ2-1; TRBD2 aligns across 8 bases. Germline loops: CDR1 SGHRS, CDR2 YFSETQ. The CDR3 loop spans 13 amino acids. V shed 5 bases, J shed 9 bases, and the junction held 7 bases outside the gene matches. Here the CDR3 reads CASRDPRGGEQFF. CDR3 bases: TGCGCCAGCAGGGACCCACGGGGGGGTGAGCAGTTCTTC.

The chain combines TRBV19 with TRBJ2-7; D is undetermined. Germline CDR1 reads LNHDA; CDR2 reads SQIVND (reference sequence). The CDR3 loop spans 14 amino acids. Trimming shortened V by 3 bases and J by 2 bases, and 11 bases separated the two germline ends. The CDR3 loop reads CASSIVVGTYEQYF. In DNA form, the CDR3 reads TGTGCCAGTAGTATCGTCGTGGGCACCTACGAGCAGTACTTC.

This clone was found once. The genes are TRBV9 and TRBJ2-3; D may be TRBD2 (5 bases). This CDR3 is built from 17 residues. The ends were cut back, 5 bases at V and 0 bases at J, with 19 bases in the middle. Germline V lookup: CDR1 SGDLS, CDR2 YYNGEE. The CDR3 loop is CASSRISGGSSTDTQYF. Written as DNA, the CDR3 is TGTGCCAGCAGTCGAATTTCCGGCGGGTCCAGCACAGATACGCAGTATTTT.

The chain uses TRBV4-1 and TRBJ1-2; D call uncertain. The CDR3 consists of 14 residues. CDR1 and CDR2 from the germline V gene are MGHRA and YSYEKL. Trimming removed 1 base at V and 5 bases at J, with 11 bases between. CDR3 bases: TGCGCCAGCAGCCAAGGGGTGGCCGGGTATGGCTACACCTTC. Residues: CASSQGVAGYGYTF.

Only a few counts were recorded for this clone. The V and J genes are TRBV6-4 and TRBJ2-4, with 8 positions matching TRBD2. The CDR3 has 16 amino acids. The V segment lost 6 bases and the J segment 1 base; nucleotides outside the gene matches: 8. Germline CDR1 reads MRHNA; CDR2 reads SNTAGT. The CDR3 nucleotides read TGTGCCAGCAGGTGGGCGGGGGGTAAGGCCAAAAACATTCAGTACTTC. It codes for CASRWAGGKAKNIQYF.

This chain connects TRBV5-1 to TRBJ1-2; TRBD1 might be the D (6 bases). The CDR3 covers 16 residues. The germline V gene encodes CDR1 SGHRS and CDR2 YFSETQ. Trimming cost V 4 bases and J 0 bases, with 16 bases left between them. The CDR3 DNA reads TGCGCCAGCAGCCCCGGACAGCTTGGGGCTAACTATGGCTACACCTTC. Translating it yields CASSPGQLGANYGYTF.

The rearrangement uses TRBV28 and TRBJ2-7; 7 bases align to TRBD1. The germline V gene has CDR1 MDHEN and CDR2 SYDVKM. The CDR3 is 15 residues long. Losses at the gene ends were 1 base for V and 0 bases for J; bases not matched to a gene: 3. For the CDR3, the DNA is TGTGCCAGCAGTTTATTGGGACAGTCCTCCTACGAGCAGTACTTC. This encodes CASSLLGQSSYEQYF. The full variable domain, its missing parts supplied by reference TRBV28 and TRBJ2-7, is DVKVTQSSRYLVKRTGEKVFLECVQDMDHENMFWYRQDPGLGLRLIYFSYDVKMKEKGDIPEGYSVSREKKERFSLILESASTNQTSMYLCASSLLGQSSYEQYFGPGTRLTVT.

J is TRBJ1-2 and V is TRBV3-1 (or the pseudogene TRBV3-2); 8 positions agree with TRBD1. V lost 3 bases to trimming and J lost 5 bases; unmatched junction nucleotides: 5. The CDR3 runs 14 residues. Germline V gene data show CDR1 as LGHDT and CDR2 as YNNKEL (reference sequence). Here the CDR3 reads CASSQLQGAYGYTF. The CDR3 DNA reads TGTGCCAGCAGCCAGCTTCAGGGGGCTTATGGCTACACCTTC.

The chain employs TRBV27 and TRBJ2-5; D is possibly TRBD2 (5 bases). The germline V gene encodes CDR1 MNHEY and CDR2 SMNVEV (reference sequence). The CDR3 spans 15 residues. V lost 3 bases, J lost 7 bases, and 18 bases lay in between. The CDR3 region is CASSFQRRDAGTQYF. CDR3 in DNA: TGTGCCAGCAGTTTCCAAAGACGGGATGCTGGGACCCAGTACTTC.

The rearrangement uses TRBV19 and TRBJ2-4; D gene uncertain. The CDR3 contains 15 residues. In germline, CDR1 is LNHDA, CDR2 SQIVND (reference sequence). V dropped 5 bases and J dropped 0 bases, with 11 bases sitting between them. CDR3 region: CASSASSIAKNIQYF. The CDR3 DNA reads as TGTGCCAGTAGTGCCTCGAGCATAGCCAAAAACATTCAGTACTTC. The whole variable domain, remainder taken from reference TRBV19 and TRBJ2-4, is DGGITQSPKYLFRKEGQNVTLSCEQNLNHDAMYWYRQDPGQGLRLIYYSQIVNDFQKGDIAEGYSVSREKKESFPLTVTSAQKNPTAFYLCASSASSIAKNIQYFGAGTRLSVL.

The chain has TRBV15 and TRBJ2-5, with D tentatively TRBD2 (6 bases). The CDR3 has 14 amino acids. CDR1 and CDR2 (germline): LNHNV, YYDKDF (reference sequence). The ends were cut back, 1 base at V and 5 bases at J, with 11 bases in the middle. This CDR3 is CATSRVGGAETQYF. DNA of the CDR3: TGTGCCACCAGCAGAGTGGGAGGCGCCGAGACCCAGTACTTC.

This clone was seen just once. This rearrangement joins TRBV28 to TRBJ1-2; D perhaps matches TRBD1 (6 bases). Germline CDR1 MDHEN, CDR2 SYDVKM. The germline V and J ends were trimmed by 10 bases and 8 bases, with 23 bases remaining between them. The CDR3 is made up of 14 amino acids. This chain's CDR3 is CATRAGHRVNGYTF. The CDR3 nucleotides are TGTGCCACCCGGGCCGGTCACAGGGTAAACGGCTACACCTTC.

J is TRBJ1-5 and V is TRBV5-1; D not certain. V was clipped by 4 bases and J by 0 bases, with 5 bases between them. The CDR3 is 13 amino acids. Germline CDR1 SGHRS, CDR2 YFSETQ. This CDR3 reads CASSQDSNQPQHF. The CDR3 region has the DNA TGCGCCAGCAGCCAGGATAGCAATCAGCCCCAGCATTTT. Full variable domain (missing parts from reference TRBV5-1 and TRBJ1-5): KAGVTQTPRYLIKTRGQQVTLSCSPISGHRSVSWYQQTPGQGLQFLFEYFSETQRNKGNFPGRFSGRQFSNSRSEMNVSTLELGDSALYLCASSQDSNQPQHFGDGTRLSIL.